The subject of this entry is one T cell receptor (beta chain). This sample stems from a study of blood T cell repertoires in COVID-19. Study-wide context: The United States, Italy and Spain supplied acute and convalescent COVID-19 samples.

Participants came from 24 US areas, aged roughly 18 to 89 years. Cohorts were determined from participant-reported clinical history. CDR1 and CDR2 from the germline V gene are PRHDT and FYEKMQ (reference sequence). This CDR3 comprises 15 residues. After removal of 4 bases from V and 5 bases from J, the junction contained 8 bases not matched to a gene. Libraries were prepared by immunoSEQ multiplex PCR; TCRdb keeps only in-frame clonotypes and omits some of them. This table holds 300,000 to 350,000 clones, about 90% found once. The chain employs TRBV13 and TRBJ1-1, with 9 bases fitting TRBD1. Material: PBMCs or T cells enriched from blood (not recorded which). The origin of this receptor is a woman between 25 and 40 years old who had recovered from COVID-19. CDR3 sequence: CASSSFGTGQTEAFF. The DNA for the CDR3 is TGTGCCAGCAGCTCCTTCGGGACAGGGCAAACTGAAGCTTTCTTT. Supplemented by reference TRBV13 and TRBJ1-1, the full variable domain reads AAGVIQSPRHLIKEKRETATLKCYPIPRHDTVYWYQQGPGQDPQFLISFYEKMQSDKGSIPDRFSAQQFSDYHSELNMSSLELGDSALYFCASSSFGTGQTEAFFGQGTRLTVV.